This TCR beta chain was found in a study of cytomegalovirus exposure and HLA in healthy donors. Study-wide results and caveats: A later analysis showed TCR association rates differing by HLA locus, peaking at DRB1 and lowest at HLA-C. Most TCR sequences showed up rarely, but some public TCRs showed up in many donors. In a later analysis, a missense DCLRE1C variant was linked to TCR beta V- and J-gene trimming. Presence/absence analysis assumed near-uniform sequencing depth across donors.

Points on this clone: Its target is unknown.

Vbeta (60) and Jbeta (13) primers were used in the PCR. The repertoire was sequenced with immunoSEQ multiplex PCR; TCRdb's copy has only in-frame clones and lacks some. The table has 63,000 or so clones, 80% seen once. The germline V gene encodes CDR1 GTSNPN and CDR2 SVGIG (reference sequence). Trimming stripped 4 bases from V and 8 bases from J, with 23 bases between. The CDR3 is 15 amino acids. The sequencing sample was made of PBMCs. The genes are TRBV30 and TRBJ1-2, with D unresolved. The TCR sequence derives from a woman in her thirties in good health and CMV-seronegative. The CDR3 DNA is TGTGCCTGGAAAAAGTTGGGCGACCGACGTTTGGGCTACACCTTC. It codes for CAWKKLGDRRLGYTF. The full variable domain, with the rest looked up from reference TRBV30 and TRBJ1-2, is SQTIHQWPATLVQPVGSPLSLECTVEGTSNPNLYWYRQAAGRGLQLLFYSVGIGQISSEVPQNLSASRPQDRQFILSSKKLLLSDSGFYLCAWKKLGDRRLGYTFGSGTRLTVV.